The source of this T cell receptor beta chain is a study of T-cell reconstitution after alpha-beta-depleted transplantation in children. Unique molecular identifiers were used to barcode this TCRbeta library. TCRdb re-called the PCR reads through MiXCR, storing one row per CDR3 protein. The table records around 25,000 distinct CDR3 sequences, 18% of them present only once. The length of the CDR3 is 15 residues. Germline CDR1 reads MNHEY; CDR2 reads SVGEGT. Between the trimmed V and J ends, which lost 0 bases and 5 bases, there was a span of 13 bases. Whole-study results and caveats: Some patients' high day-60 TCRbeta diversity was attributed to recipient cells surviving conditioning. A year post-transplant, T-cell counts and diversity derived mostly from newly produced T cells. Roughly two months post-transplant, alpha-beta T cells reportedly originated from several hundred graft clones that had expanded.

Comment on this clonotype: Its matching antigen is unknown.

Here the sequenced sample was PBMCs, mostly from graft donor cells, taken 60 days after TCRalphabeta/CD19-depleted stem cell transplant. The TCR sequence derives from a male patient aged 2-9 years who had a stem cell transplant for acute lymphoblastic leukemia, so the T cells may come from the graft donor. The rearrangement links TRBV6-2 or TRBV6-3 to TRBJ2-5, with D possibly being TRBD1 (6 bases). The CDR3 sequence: CASSYSTGGTETQYF. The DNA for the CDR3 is TGTGCCAGCAGTTACTCGACTGGGGGCACGGAGACCCAGTACTTC.